These T cell receptor beta chains were read from a single sample in a study of blood T cell repertoires in COVID-19. Data came from immunoSEQ multiplex PCR; TCRdb stores just in-frame clones and leaves some out. The sample comprises some 260,000 clones, approximately 79% of which are singletons, and around 3.6% rests with the top ten. The sequencing input was peripheral blood. These receptors all stem from a woman aged 40 to 50 with active or convalescent COVID-19. Both conserved end residues are part of each CDR3. The order of the fields is J gene, D gene, clone size, V gene, CDR3 protein, CDR3 DNA. D genes are given only for firm matches. Where a row states a size, it is once, few, many or the class of an expanded clone; other rows omit it.

j_call: TRBJ1-6; d_call: TRBD1; clone_size: once; v_call: TRBV27; cdr3_aa: CASSPGTGSSPLHF; cdr3_nt: TGTGCCAGCAGCCCCGGGACAGGGAGTTCACCCCTCCACTTT
j_call: TRBJ1-6; d_call: TRBD1; clone_size: -; v_call: TRBV6-1; cdr3_aa: CASSERGTGGSPLHF; cdr3_nt: TGTGCCAGCAGTGAAAGGGGAACAGGGGGTTCACCCCTCCACTTT
j_call: TRBJ2-1; d_call: -; clone_size: -; v_call: TRBV21-1; cdr3_aa: CASSNRQTRCDEQFF; cdr3_nt: TGTGCCAGCAGCAATCGACAGACCCGATGCGATGAGCAATTCTTC
j_call: TRBJ2-1; d_call: -; clone_size: -; v_call: TRBV6-2/TRBV6-3; cdr3_aa: CASSSQVVGEQFF; cdr3_nt: TGTGCCAGCAGTTCCCAGGTGGTCGGTGAGCAGTTCTTC
j_call: TRBJ1-2; d_call: TRBD1; clone_size: -; v_call: TRBV5-1; cdr3_aa: CASSPGDREGYTF; cdr3_nt: TGCGCCAGCAGCCCTGGAGACAGGGAAGGCTACACCTTC
j_call: TRBJ2-5; d_call: TRBD1; clone_size: -; v_call: TRBV28; cdr3_aa: CASRILRGQGVETQYF; cdr3_nt: TGTGCCAGCAGGATTTTGAGGGGACAGGGGGTAGAGACCCAGTACTTC
j_call: TRBJ1-5; d_call: -; clone_size: -; v_call: TRBV11-2; cdr3_aa: CASSLGGGNQPQHF; cdr3_nt: TGTGCCAGCAGCTTAGGGGGGGGCAATCAGCCCCAGCATTTT
j_call: TRBJ2-2; d_call: TRBD2; clone_size: once; v_call: TRBV7-2; cdr3_aa: CASRSFSAGRSNTGELFF; cdr3_nt: TGTGCCAGCAGATCCTTTTCAGCGGGACGCTCTAACACCGGGGAGCTGTTTTTT
j_call: TRBJ1-5; d_call: -; clone_size: -; v_call: TRBV28; cdr3_aa: CASSFDSSDQPQHF; cdr3_nt: TGTGCCAGCAGTTTCGACAGTTCCGATCAGCCCCAGCATTTT
j_call: TRBJ1-1; d_call: -; clone_size: -; v_call: TRBV19; cdr3_aa: CASSIVAGYTEAFF; cdr3_nt: TGTGCCAGTAGTATAGTTGCCGGTTACACTGAAGCTTTCTTT
j_call: TRBJ2-4; d_call: -; clone_size: -; v_call: TRBV7-2; cdr3_aa: CASSLVPGAGNIQYF; cdr3_nt: TGTGCCAGCAGCTTAGTGCCGGGCGCGGGAAACATTCAGTACTTC
j_call: TRBJ1-2; d_call: TRBD1; clone_size: -; v_call: TRBV28; cdr3_aa: CASSSRDSFYGYTF; cdr3_nt: TGTGCCAGCAGTTCACGGGACAGCTTCTATGGCTACACCTTC
j_call: TRBJ1-4; d_call: -; clone_size: -; v_call: TRBV5-1; cdr3_aa: CASSLAPGVANEKLFF; cdr3_nt: TGCGCCAGCAGCTTGGCCCCAGGGGTTGCTAATGAAAAACTGTTTTTT
j_call: TRBJ2-5; d_call: TRBD2; clone_size: -; v_call: TRBV7-2; cdr3_aa: CASSFGLAGGKETQYF; cdr3_nt: TGTGCCAGCAGCTTTGGACTAGCGGGGGGGAAAGAGACCCAGTACTTC
j_call: TRBJ1-1; d_call: -; clone_size: -; v_call: TRBV4-1; cdr3_aa: CASSQPARGSEAFF; cdr3_nt: TGCGCCAGCAGCCAACCAGCTAGGGGATCCGAAGCTTTCTTT
j_call: TRBJ1-2; d_call: TRBD1; clone_size: -; v_call: TRBV28; cdr3_aa: CASSKGTGVYGYTF; cdr3_nt: TGTGCCAGCAGTAAGGGGACAGGGGTCTATGGCTACACCTTC
j_call: TRBJ2-3; d_call: TRBD1; clone_size: -; v_call: TRBV7-9; cdr3_aa: CASSLSGTGITDTQYF; cdr3_nt: TGTGCCAGCAGTTTATCCGGGACAGGGATCACAGATACGCAGTATTTT
j_call: TRBJ1-2; d_call: -; clone_size: -; v_call: TRBV7-9; cdr3_aa: CASSLAYRVQGYTF; cdr3_nt: TGTGCCAGCAGCTTAGCTTACAGGGTGCAAGGCTACACCTTC
j_call: TRBJ1-2; d_call: -; clone_size: -; v_call: TRBV12-5; cdr3_aa: CASGLVRLNGYTF; cdr3_nt: TGTGCTAGTGGTTTGGTACGGTTGAACGGCTACACCTTC
j_call: TRBJ1-2; d_call: TRBD1; clone_size: -; v_call: TRBV28; cdr3_aa: CASSYPGQVYGYTF; cdr3_nt: TGTGCCAGCAGTTACCCCGGACAGGTCTATGGCTACACCTTC
j_call: TRBJ1-2; d_call: -; clone_size: many; v_call: TRBV28; cdr3_aa: CASSVVQYGYTF; cdr3_nt: TGTGCCAGCAGTGTTGTTCAGTATGGCTACACCTTC
j_call: TRBJ2-1; d_call: TRBD2; clone_size: -; v_call: TRBV12-5; cdr3_aa: CASGLVRGEKAFYEQFF; cdr3_nt: TGTGCTAGTGGTTTGGTACGGGGGGAAAAGGCATTCTATGAGCAGTTCTTC
j_call: TRBJ2-1; d_call: -; clone_size: -; v_call: TRBV5-1; cdr3_aa: CASSHKRISTYNEQFF; cdr3_nt: TGCGCCAGCAGCCACAAGCGGATCTCAACCTACAATGAGCAGTTCTTC
j_call: TRBJ2-5; d_call: -; clone_size: once; v_call: TRBV12-3/TRBV12-4; cdr3_aa: CASSYRVGETQYF; cdr3_nt: TGTGCCAGCAGCTACAGGGTCGGAGAGACCCAGTACTTC
j_call: TRBJ1-2; d_call: TRBD1; clone_size: once; v_call: TRBV27; cdr3_aa: CASSPGQGARYTF; cdr3_nt: TGTGCCAGCTCTCCGGGACAGGGGGCCCGCTACACCTTC
j_call: TRBJ1-6; d_call: -; clone_size: -; v_call: TRBV11-2; cdr3_aa: CASSLRNSPLHF; cdr3_nt: TGTGCCAGCAGCCTGAGGAATTCACCCCTCCACTTT
j_call: TRBJ2-3; d_call: -; clone_size: -; v_call: TRBV14; cdr3_aa: CASSQEVPVASTDTQYF; cdr3_nt: TGTGCCAGCAGCCAAGAGGTACCAGTTGCTAGCACAGATACGCAGTATTTT
j_call: TRBJ1-1; d_call: -; clone_size: -; v_call: TRBV19; cdr3_aa: CASSHDLRKPNTEAFF; cdr3_nt: TGTGCCAGTAGTCACGATTTGCGCAAGCCGAACACTGAAGCTTTCTTT
j_call: TRBJ1-4; d_call: -; clone_size: -; v_call: TRBV6-5; cdr3_aa: CASNRGGTREKLFF; cdr3_nt: TGTGCCAGCAATAGGGGGGGGACTCGAGAAAAACTGTTTTTT
j_call: TRBJ1-3; d_call: -; clone_size: -; v_call: TRBV20-1; cdr3_aa: CSASQGTSGNTIYF; cdr3_nt: TGCAGTGCTAGTCAGGGAACCTCTGGAAACACCATATATTTT
j_call: TRBJ2-3; d_call: TRBD2; clone_size: -; v_call: TRBV7-2; cdr3_aa: CASSLGGSGGTDTQYF; cdr3_nt: TGTGCCAGCAGCTTAGGGGGCAGCGGGGGCACAGATACGCAGTATTTT
j_call: TRBJ2-4; d_call: -; clone_size: once; v_call: TRBV24-1; cdr3_aa: CATSDWEGDIQYF; cdr3_nt: TGTGCCACCAGTGATTGGGAAGGGGACATTCAGTACTTC
j_call: TRBJ1-2; d_call: -; clone_size: -; v_call: TRBV28; cdr3_aa: CASSLLYAQGYTF; cdr3_nt: TGTGCCAGCAGTTTATTATATGCGCAAGGCTACACCTTC
j_call: TRBJ1-2; d_call: TRBD1; clone_size: -; v_call: TRBV2; cdr3_aa: CASSGRDRGLYGYTF; cdr3_nt: TGTGCCAGCAGTGGAAGGGACAGGGGGCTCTATGGCTACACCTTC
j_call: TRBJ2-3; d_call: TRBD2; clone_size: -; v_call: TRBV5-1; cdr3_aa: CASSLGTRRAGDTQYF; cdr3_nt: TGCGCCAGCAGCCTAGGGACTAGAAGGGCCGGGGATACGCAGTATTTT
j_call: TRBJ1-6; d_call: -; clone_size: -; v_call: TRBV5-1; cdr3_aa: CASSLDFGGWNNSPLHF; cdr3_nt: TGCGCCAGCAGCTTGGATTTCGGGGGTTGGAATAATTCACCCCTCCACTTT
j_call: TRBJ2-1; d_call: -; clone_size: many; v_call: TRBV7-2; cdr3_aa: CASSLGALSSYNEQFF; cdr3_nt: TGTGCCAGCAGCTTAGGGGCCCTTAGCTCCTACAATGAGCAGTTCTTC
j_call: TRBJ2-2; d_call: -; clone_size: -; v_call: TRBV7-9; cdr3_aa: CASSLAAQTGELFF; cdr3_nt: TGTGCCAGCAGCTTAGCGGCCCAGACCGGGGAGCTGTTTTTT
j_call: TRBJ2-1; d_call: TRBD1; clone_size: once; v_call: TRBV10-3; cdr3_aa: CAISLTGTGGPNEQFF; cdr3_nt: TGTGCCATCAGCCTGACCGGGACAGGGGGCCCCAATGAGCAGTTCTTC
j_call: TRBJ2-3; d_call: TRBD1; clone_size: -; v_call: TRBV5-1; cdr3_aa: CASSLVTGKTHTQYF; cdr3_nt: TGCGCCAGCAGCTTGGTGACAGGGAAAACACATACGCAGTATTTT
j_call: TRBJ1-3; d_call: TRBD1; clone_size: -; v_call: TRBV12-3/TRBV12-4; cdr3_aa: CASSRTGGNTIYF; cdr3_nt: TGTGCCAGCAGTAGGACAGGGGGAAACACCATATATTTT
j_call: TRBJ1-2; d_call: TRBD1; clone_size: -; v_call: TRBV18; cdr3_aa: CASWRPGQDNAGYTF; cdr3_nt: TGTGCCAGCTGGCGACCGGGACAGGATAATGCGGGCTACACCTTC
j_call: TRBJ2-4; d_call: TRBD2; clone_size: -; v_call: TRBV30; cdr3_aa: CAWSWLAGSVQYF; cdr3_nt: TGTGCCTGGAGCTGGCTAGCGGGGTCAGTTCAGTACTTC
j_call: TRBJ2-1; d_call: -; clone_size: -; v_call: TRBV2; cdr3_aa: CASSGGQSNEQFF; cdr3_nt: TGTGCCAGCAGTGGTGGGCAGTCCAATGAGCAGTTCTTC
j_call: TRBJ1-1; d_call: -; clone_size: few; v_call: TRBV7-3; cdr3_aa: CASSYTGNTEAFF; cdr3_nt: TGTGCCAGCAGCTATACAGGGAACACTGAAGCTTTCTTT
j_call: TRBJ2-4; d_call: TRBD1; clone_size: once; v_call: TRBV14; cdr3_aa: CASSPGGWNIQYF; cdr3_nt: TGTGCCAGCAGCCCAGGGGGCTGGAACATTCAGTACTTC
j_call: TRBJ1-1; d_call: -; clone_size: -; v_call: TRBV27; cdr3_aa: CASRGGGTEAFF; cdr3_nt: TGTGCCAGCAGAGGGGGGGGCACTGAAGCTTTCTTT
j_call: TRBJ2-7; d_call: TRBD2; clone_size: -; v_call: TRBV28; cdr3_aa: CASSLITSASYEQYF; cdr3_nt: TGTGCCAGCAGTTTAATTACTAGCGCATCCTACGAGCAGTACTTC
j_call: TRBJ2-3; d_call: TRBD1; clone_size: -; v_call: TRBV3-1/TRBV3-2; cdr3_aa: CASSQRDRDTDTQYF; cdr3_nt: TGTGCCAGCAGCCAGCGGGACAGGGATACAGATACGCAGTATTTT
j_call: TRBJ1-2; d_call: -; clone_size: -; v_call: TRBV5-6; cdr3_aa: CASSLFLQNYGYTF; cdr3_nt: TGTGCCAGCAGCTTGTTTCTACAGAACTATGGCTACACCTTC
j_call: TRBJ2-2; d_call: -; clone_size: -; v_call: TRBV10-1; cdr3_aa: CASSDSAQGANTGELFF; cdr3_nt: TGCGCCAGCAGTGACTCAGCGCAGGGCGCGAACACCGGGGAGCTGTTTTTT
j_call: TRBJ1-5; d_call: TRBD1; clone_size: -; v_call: TRBV28; cdr3_aa: CASTPGQGYNQPQHF; cdr3_nt: TGTGCCAGCACCCCGGGACAGGGATACAATCAGCCCCAGCATTTT
j_call: TRBJ2-7; d_call: -; clone_size: -; v_call: TRBV28; cdr3_aa: CASSLPGEQYF; cdr3_nt: TGTGCCAGCAGTCTCCCGGGAGAGCAGTACTTC
j_call: TRBJ2-3; d_call: TRBD1; clone_size: few; v_call: TRBV7-9; cdr3_aa: CASSLGDRAFTDTQYF; cdr3_nt: TGTGCCAGCAGCTTAGGAGACAGGGCCTTCACAGATACGCAGTATTTT
j_call: TRBJ2-7; d_call: -; clone_size: once; v_call: TRBV11-2; cdr3_aa: CASSLELGESYEQYF; cdr3_nt: TGTGCCAGCAGCTTAGAACTGGGCGAGAGCTACGAGCAGTACTTC
j_call: TRBJ1-5; d_call: TRBD1; clone_size: -; v_call: TRBV5-4; cdr3_aa: CASSLDQDRESQPQHF; cdr3_nt: TGTGCCAGCAGCTTGGACCAAGACAGGGAAAGTCAGCCCCAGCATTTT